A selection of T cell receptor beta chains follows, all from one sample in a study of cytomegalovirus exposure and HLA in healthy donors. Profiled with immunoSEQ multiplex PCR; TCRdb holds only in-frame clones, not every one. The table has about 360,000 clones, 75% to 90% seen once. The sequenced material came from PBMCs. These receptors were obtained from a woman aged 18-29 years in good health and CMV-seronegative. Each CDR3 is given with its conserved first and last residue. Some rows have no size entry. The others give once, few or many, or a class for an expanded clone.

CDR3: CAWSRGNSHGSPLHF
V: TRBV30
J: TRBJ1-6
size: NA

CDR3: CVRSLVLGGRKNTANYGYTF
V: TRBV7-5
J: TRBJ1-2
size: NA

CDR3: CASSPLAQVYEQYF
V: TRBV7-9
J: TRBJ2-7
size: once

CDR3: CASKGHATNEKLFF
V: TRBV6-5
J: TRBJ1-4
size: NA

CDR3: CASSPNSNQPQHF
V: TRBV7-9
J: TRBJ1-5
size: NA

CDR3: CASVLKWREVNEQFF
V: TRBV7-3
J: TRBJ2-1
size: once

CDR3: CASSGPLGQGIGELFF
V: TRBV10-2
J: TRBJ2-2
size: NA

CDR3: CASMDRPHEQYF
V: TRBV28
J: TRBJ2-7
size: NA

CDR3: CASFTTRDGDNEQFF
V: TRBV18
J: TRBJ2-1
size: NA

CDR3: CASSSGMPQHF
V: TRBV28
J: TRBJ1-5
size: NA

CDR3: CASSVDSRNQPQHF
V: TRBV27
J: TRBJ1-5
size: NA

CDR3: CGTGDLEKLFF
V: TRBV18
J: TRBJ1-4
size: NA

CDR3: CASSLDRGGEKLFF
V: TRBV7-9
J: TRBJ1-4
size: NA

CDR3: CASSTQGVSEAFF
V: TRBV19
J: TRBJ1-1
size: NA

CDR3: CASSYSTTGSTDTQYF
V: TRBV6-5
J: TRBJ2-3
size: NA